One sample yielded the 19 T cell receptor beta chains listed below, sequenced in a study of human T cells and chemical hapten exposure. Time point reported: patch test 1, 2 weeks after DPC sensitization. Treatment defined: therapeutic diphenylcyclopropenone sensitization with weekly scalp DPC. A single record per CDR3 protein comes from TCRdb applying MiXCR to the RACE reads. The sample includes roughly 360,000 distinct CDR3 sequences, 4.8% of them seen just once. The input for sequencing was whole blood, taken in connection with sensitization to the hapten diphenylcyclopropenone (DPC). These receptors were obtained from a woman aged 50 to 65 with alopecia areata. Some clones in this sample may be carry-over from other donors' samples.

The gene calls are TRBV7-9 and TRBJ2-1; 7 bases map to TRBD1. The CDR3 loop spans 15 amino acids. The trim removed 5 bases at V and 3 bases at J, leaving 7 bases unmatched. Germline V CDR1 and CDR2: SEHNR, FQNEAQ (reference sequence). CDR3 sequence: CASSVRTGVYNEQFF. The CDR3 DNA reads TGTGCCAGCAGCGTCCGGACAGGTGTCTACAATGAGCAGTTCTTC.

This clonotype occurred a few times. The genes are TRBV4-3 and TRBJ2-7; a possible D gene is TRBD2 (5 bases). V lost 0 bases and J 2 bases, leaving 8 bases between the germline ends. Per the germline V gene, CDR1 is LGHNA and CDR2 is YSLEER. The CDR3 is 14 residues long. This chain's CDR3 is CASSQDGGPYEQYF. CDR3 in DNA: TGCGCCAGCAGCCAAGACGGCGGGCCCTACGAGCAGTACTTC.

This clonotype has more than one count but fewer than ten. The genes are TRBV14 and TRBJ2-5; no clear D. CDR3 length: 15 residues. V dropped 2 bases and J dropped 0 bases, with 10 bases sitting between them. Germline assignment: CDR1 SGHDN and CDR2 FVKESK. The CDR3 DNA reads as TGTGCCAGCAGCCAAAAAGCGTGGTACCAAGAGACCCAGTACTTC. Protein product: CASSQKAWYQETQYF. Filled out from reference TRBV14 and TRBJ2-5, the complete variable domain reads EAGVTQFPSHSVIEKGQTVTLRCDPISGHDNLYWYRRVMGKEIKFLLHFVKESKQDESGMPNNRFLAERTGGTYSTLKVQPAELEDSGVYFCASSQKAWYQETQYFGPGTRLLVL.

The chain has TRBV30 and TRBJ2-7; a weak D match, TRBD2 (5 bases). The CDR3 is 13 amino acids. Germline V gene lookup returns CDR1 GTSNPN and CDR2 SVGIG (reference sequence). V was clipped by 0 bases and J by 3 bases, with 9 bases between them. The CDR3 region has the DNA TGTGCCTGGAGTGTCGGCCGGGGCTACGAGCAGTACTTC. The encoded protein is CAWSVGRGYEQYF.

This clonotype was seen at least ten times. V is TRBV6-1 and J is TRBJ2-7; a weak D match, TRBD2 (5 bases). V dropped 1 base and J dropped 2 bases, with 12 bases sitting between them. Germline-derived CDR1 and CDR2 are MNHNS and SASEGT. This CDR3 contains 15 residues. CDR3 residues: CASSEERGWAYEQYF. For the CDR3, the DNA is TGTGCCAGCAGTGAAGAACGGGGATGGGCCTACGAGCAGTACTTC.

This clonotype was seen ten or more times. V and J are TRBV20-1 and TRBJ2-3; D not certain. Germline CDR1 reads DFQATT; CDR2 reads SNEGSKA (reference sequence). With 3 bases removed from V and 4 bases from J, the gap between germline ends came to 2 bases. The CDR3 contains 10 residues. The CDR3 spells CSASSDTQYF. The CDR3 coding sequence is TGCAGTGCTAGCTCAGATACGCAGTATTTT.

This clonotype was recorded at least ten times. The CDR3 coding sequence is TGTGCCAGCTCACCAGACGGGGGCCGGGGGAATCAGCCCCAGCATTTT. The encoded protein is CASSPDGGRGNQPQHF. J is TRBJ1-5 and V is TRBV18, with TRBD1 as a possible D gene (6 bases). Germline lookup yields CDR1 KGHSH and CDR2 LQKENI. The CDR3 extends over 16 amino acids. Trimming cost V 2 bases and J 4 bases, with 15 bases left between them.

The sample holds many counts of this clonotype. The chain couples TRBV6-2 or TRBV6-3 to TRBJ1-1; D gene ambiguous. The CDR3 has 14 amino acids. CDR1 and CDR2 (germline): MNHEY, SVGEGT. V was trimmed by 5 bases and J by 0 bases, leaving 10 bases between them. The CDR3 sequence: CASSNGNLNTEAFF. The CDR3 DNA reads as TGTGCCAGCAGTAACGGGAATCTGAACACTGAAGCTTTCTTT.

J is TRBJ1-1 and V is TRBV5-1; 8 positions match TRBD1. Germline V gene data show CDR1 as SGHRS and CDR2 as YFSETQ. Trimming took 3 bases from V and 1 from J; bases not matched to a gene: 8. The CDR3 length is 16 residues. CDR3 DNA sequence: TGCGCCAGCAGCTGGGCGGGGACAGGACAGAACACTGAAGCTTTCTTT. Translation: CASSWAGTGQNTEAFF. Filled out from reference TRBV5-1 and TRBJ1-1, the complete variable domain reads KAGVTQTPRYLIKTRGQQVTLSCSPISGHRSVSWYQQTPGQGLQFLFEYFSETQRNKGNFPGRFSGRQFSNSRSEMNVSTLELGDSALYLCASSWAGTGQNTEAFFGQGTRLTVV.

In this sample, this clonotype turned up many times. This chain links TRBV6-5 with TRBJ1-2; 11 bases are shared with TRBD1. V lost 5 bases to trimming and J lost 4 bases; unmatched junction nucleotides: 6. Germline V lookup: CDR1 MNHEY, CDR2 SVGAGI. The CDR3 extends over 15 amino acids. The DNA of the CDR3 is TGTGCCAGCAGTAGGGACAGGGGGTATATCTATGGCTACACCTTC. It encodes CASSRDRGYIYGYTF.

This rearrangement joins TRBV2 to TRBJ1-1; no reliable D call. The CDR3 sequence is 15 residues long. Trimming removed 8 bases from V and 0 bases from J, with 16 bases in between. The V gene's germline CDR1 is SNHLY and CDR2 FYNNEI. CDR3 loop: CASRLTVVMNTEAFF. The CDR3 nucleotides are TGTGCCAGCCGCCTGACGGTAGTGATGAACACTGAAGCTTTCTTT.

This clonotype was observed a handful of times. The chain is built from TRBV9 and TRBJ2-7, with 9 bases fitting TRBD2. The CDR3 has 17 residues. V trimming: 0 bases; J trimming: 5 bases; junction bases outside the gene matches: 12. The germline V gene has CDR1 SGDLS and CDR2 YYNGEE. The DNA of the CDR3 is TGTGCCAGCAGCGTAGAAGGACTAGCGACCGCCCTTCACGAGCAGTACTTC. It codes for CASSVEGLATALHEQYF.

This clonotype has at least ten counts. The CDR3 sequence: CASSLTGTGGTEAFF. The CDR3 nucleotides read TGTGCCAGCAGTTTAACCGGGACAGGGGGCACTGAAGCTTTCTTT. This chain links TRBV12-3 or TRBV12-4 with TRBJ1-1; 11 bases line up with TRBD1. The junction had 3 bases not matched to a gene; V was cut back by 2 bases and J by 4 bases. The length of the CDR3 is 15 residues.

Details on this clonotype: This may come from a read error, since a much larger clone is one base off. The CDR3 nucleotides are TGTGCCAGTAGCGGGACTAGCGGGGAGCTGTTTTTT. As protein: CASSGTSGELFF. The chain links TRBV11-2 to TRBJ2-2; 8 positions match TRBD2. The V segment lost 9 bases and the J segment 7 bases; nucleotides outside the gene matches: 4. Germline loops: CDR1 SGHAT, CDR2 FQNNGV. The length of the CDR3 is 12 residues.

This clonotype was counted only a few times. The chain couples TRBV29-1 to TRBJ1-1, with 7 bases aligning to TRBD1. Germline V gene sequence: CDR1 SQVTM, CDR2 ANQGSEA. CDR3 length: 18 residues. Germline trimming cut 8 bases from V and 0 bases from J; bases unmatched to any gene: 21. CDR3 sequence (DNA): TGCAGCACAACACTCGCCGGACAGGAACTACTCATGAACACTGAAGCTTTCTTT. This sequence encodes CSTTLAGQELLMNTEAFF.

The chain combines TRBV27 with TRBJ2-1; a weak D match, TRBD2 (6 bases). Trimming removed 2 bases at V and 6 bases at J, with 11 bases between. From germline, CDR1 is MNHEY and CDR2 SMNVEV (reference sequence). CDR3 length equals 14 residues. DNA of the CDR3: TGTGCCAGCAGTTTAATTTTCGGGGGCAATGAGCAGTTCTTC. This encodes CASSLIFGGNEQFF.

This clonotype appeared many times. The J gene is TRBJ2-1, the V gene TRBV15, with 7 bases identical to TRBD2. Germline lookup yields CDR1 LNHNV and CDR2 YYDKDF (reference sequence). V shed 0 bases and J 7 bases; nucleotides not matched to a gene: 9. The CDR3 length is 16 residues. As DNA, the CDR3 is TGTGCCACCAGCAGAGATACGGGAGGTCACTGGAATGAGCAGTTCTTC. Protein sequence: CATSRDTGGHWNEQFF.

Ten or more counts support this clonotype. The CDR3 coding sequence is TGCAGTGCTAGGTCCCCGGGACTTGGAGTAGAGACCCAGTACTTC. It is translated as CSARSPGLGVETQYF. This chain joins TRBV20-1 and TRBJ2-5; tentatively, D is TRBD2 (6 bases). The CDR3 runs to 15 residues. Germline-derived CDR1 and CDR2 are DFQATT and SNEGSKA (reference sequence). Trimming removed 3 bases at V and 4 bases at J, with 18 bases between.

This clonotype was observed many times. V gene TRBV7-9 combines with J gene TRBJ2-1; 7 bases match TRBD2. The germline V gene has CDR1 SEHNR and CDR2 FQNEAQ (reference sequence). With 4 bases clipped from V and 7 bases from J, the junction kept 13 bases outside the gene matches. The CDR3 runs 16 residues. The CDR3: CASSSPVTGGGNEQFF. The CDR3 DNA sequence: TGTGCCAGCAGCTCCCCTGTGACGGGAGGAGGGAATGAGCAGTTCTTC.